This passage covers 11 T cell receptor beta chains from one sample sequenced in a study of shared clonotypes between healthy human individuals. TCRdb keeps only in-frame clones here, not all; method: immunoSEQ multiplex PCR. The sample lists approximately 500,000 clones, about 85% occurring once. Sequencing input: PBMCs. The receptors stem from a woman aged 40-49 years in good health. Some clones in this sample may be carry-over from other donors' samples.

To note about this clone: One base separates it from a far larger clone, so it is likely a read error. CDR3 amino acids: CASIDVREWNTGELFF. The DNA for the CDR3 is TGTGCCAGCATTGATGTAAGGGAGTGGAACACCGGGGAGCTGTTTTTT. V is TRBV2 and J is TRBJ2-2; tentative D call: TRBD2 (5 bases). The V end was cut by 7 bases, the J end by 1 base, with 16 bases between. Germline V CDR1 and CDR2: SNHLY, FYNNEI. The CDR3 runs 16 residues.

The chain combines TRBV14 with TRBJ2-1; TRBD2 agrees at 10 bases. The CDR3 consists of 17 residues. The germline V gene has CDR1 SGHDN and CDR2 FVKESK. Losses at the gene ends were 4 bases for V and 2 bases for J; bases not matched to a gene: 8. The CDR3 protein is CASSPKTSGRAYNEQFF. The CDR3 nucleotides are TGTGCCAGCAGCCCGAAAACGAGCGGGAGGGCCTACAATGAGCAGTTCTTC.

The DNA of the CDR3 is TGTGCCAGCAGCCGACCTGACAGGGGGCGGGTCGACACTGAAGCTTTCTTT. This encodes CASSRPDRGRVDTEAFF. The V gene is TRBV11-2, the J gene TRBJ1-1, with 10 positions matching TRBD1. V lost 5 bases, J lost 3 bases, and 12 bases stayed unmatched. The CDR3 totals 17 residues. CDR1 is SGHAT and CDR2 is FQNNGV in the germline V gene.

With respect to this clone: A far more abundant clone sits one base away, making this likely a read error. The rearrangement uses TRBV7-3 and TRBJ2-5; D tentatively reads TRBD1 or TRBD2 (5 bases each). Germline V lookup: CDR1 SGHTA, CDR2 FQGTGA. The V end lost 8 bases, the J end lost 4 bases, and 14 bases lay between the germline ends. CDR3 size: 13 residues. CDR3: CASGPRGGETQYF. The CDR3, as DNA: TGTGCCAGCGGCCCCCGGGGCGGAGAGACCCAGTACTTC.

The rearrangement links TRBV7-9 to TRBJ1-2; D perhaps matches TRBD1 (5 bases). Trimming stripped 5 bases from V and 6 bases from J, with 13 bases between. Looked up from germline, CDR1 is SEHNR and CDR2 is FQNEAQ (reference sequence). The CDR3 sequence is 13 residues long. The CDR3 nucleotides read TGTGCCAGCAGCATGACAGACCGAGATGGCTACACCTTC. The encoded protein is CASSMTDRDGYTF. The whole variable domain, remainder taken from reference TRBV7-9 and TRBJ1-2, is DTGVSQNPRHKITKRGQNVTFRCDPISEHNRLYWYRQTLGQGPEFLTYFQNEAQLEKSRLLSDRFSAERPKGSFSTLEIQRTEQGDSAMYLCASSMTDRDGYTFGSGTRLTVV.

Concerning this clone: Only one base separates this from a far larger clonotype, so it likely reflects a read error. The chain combines TRBV4-2 with TRBJ1-5, with D unresolved. The ends were cut back, 0 bases at V and 4 bases at J, with 4 bases in the middle. CDR1 is LGHNA, CDR2 YNFKEQ, per germline. The CDR3 loop spans 13 amino acids. The CDR3 spells CASSQEYNQPQHF. The CDR3 DNA reads as TGTGCCAGCAGCCAAGAGTATAATCAGCCCCAGCATTTT.

As concerns this clone: Other DNA sequences in the sample encode the same CDR3. The chain links TRBV28 to TRBJ2-3; D unresolved. Deletions cut 6 bases from V and 2 bases from J, with 6 bases between. The CDR3 covers 12 residues. Germline CDR1 MDHEN, CDR2 SYDVKM. CDR3 residues: CASRSSTDTQYF. Written as DNA, the CDR3 is TGTGCCAGCAGGTCTTCCACAGATACGCAGTATTTT.

The J gene is TRBJ1-4, the V gene TRBV5-1; D may be TRBD1 (6 bases). This CDR3 is built from 17 residues. V was cut by 0 bases and J by 0 bases, with 12 bases left in between. Germline lookup yields CDR1 SGHRS and CDR2 YFSETQ. The CDR3 sequence: CASSLAGGPATNEKLFF. The DNA of the CDR3 is TGCGCCAGCAGCTTGGCCGGGGGCCCGGCAACTAATGAAAAACTGTTTTTT.

Of note for this clone: A far larger clone is one base from this, pointing to a likely read error. CDR3 sequence reads: CASSDVREWNTRELFF. The CDR3 region has the DNA TGTGCCAGCAGTGATGTAAGGGAGTGGAACACCAGGGAGCTGTTTTTT. The rearrangement links TRBV2 to TRBJ2-2, with a weak D call TRBD2 (5 bases). CDR1 and CDR2 from the germline V gene are SNHLY and FYNNEI. This CDR3 has 16 amino acids.

Worth noting for this clone: Other DNA sequences in the same sample also yield this CDR3. The gene calls are TRBV6-6 and TRBJ1-5, with 7 bases that match TRBD1. CDR1 is MNHNY and CDR2 is SVGAGI in the germline V gene (reference sequence). V trimming: 8 bases; J trimming: 1 base; junction bases outside the gene matches: 5. The CDR3 is made up of 14 amino acids. The CDR3 bases are TGTGCCAGCTCCGACAGGGCGAGCAATCAGCCCCAGCATTTT. Its protein product is CASSDRASNQPQHF.

V and J are TRBV4-2 and TRBJ2-3; 10 nucleotides match TRBD2. Germline CDR1 LGHNA, CDR2 YNFKEQ. J gave up 0 bases and V 9 bases, and 6 bases lay outside the gene matches. The CDR3 sequence is 15 residues long. DNA of the CDR3: TGTGCCAGTAAAACTAGCGGGAAGAGCACAGATACGCAGTATTTT. Encoded protein: CASKTSGKSTDTQYF.